This T cell receptor beta chain derives from a study of shared clonotypes between healthy human individuals. CD45RO negativity and positive selection for CCR7 defined naive CD8 cells, a population that excluded terminally differentiated effector memory CD45RA+ cells. The repertoire was sequenced with immunoSEQ multiplex PCR; TCRdb's copy has only in-frame clones and lacks some. The sample has under 2,000,000 clones, less than 95% seen once. This TCR derives from a man aged 18 to 30 in good health. The source material was naive CD8+ T cells sorted from blood.

The CDR3 coding sequence is TGTGCCAGCAGTGAACTTGAGGAGGGCAGGTCCTACGAGCAGTACTTC. This gives the protein CASSELEEGRSYEQYF. V usage is TRBV6-1 and J usage is TRBJ2-7; weak D call: TRBD2 (6 bases). Germline V lookup: CDR1 MNHNS, CDR2 SASEGT. The CDR3 contains 16 residues. Trimming left V 2 bases short and J 1 base short, with 15 bases between.